This T cell receptor beta chain originates from a study of cytomegalovirus exposure and HLA in healthy donors. Study-wide findings and caveats: Compared with the approximately 680-donor mean, an Asian-associated ancestry cluster reportedly had fewer N-insertions, according to a later analysis. Earlier analysis yielded a pattern in which most TCR beta V segments were productive about 90% or about 30% of the time. 164 TCR beta chains were listed as cytomegalovirus-associated.

In the PCR, 60 Vbeta and 13 Jbeta primers were used. The data were produced by immunoSEQ multiplex PCR, yet TCRdb's version contains in-frame clones alone and is incomplete. The clone table shows some 150,000 clones, with the ten largest holding roughly 2.7%. For this clone: The antigen remains undetermined.

This CDR3 is 14 amino acids long. The V gene's germline CDR1 is SGHRS and CDR2 YFSETQ. Trimming left V 4 bases short and J 7 bases short, with 14 bases between. The source of this sequence is a man between 35 and 55 years old in good health and CMV-seronegative. Sequencing used PBMCs. J is TRBJ1-4 and V is TRBV5-1; the D is unclear. CDR3 sequence reads: CASSQFGEGEKLFF. CDR3 bases: TGCGCCAGCAGCCAGTTCGGGGAGGGTGAAAAACTGTTTTTT.